These 22 T cell receptor beta chains were all obtained from the same sample, sequenced in a study of blood T cell repertoires in COVID-19. Sequencing used immunoSEQ multiplex PCR; TCRdb keeps in-frame clones, though not all of them. The table has 200,000 to 250,000 clones, 85% to 90% seen once; the top ten hold 1.6%. The sequencing input was PBMCs or T cells enriched from blood (not recorded which). The receptors originated from a woman between 50 and 59 years old who had recovered from COVID-19.

V usage is TRBV11-2 and J usage is TRBJ2-7; TRBD1 is a possible D gene (5 bases). CDR1 is SGHAT, CDR2 FQNNGV, per germline. The CDR3 extends over 15 amino acids. Trimming stripped 5 bases from V and 1 base from J, with 15 bases between. In nucleotides, the CDR3 is TGTGCCAGCAGCGTTTCCCAGGGCGGATCCTACGAGCAGTACTTC. This sequence encodes CASSVSQGGSYEQYF.

This chain's CDR3 is CASSLNWELNTEAFF. As DNA, the CDR3 is TGTGCCAGCAGCTTAAATTGGGAGTTGAACACTGAAGCTTTCTTT. V and J are TRBV7-9 and TRBJ1-1; D remains unclear. V was cut by 2 bases and J by 0 bases, with 10 bases left in between. Per the germline V gene, CDR1 is SEHNR and CDR2 is FQNEAQ (reference sequence). This CDR3 region has 15 residues.

The V gene is TRBV24-1, the J gene TRBJ2-2; D might be TRBD2 (6 bases). The germline CDR1 and CDR2 sequences are KGHDR and SFDVKD. Trimming took 12 bases from V and 5 from J, leaving 15 bases between them. This CDR3 is 13 amino acids long. The CDR3 region is CASQGGGTGELFF. For the CDR3, the DNA is TGTGCCTCCCAGGGAGGTGGGACCGGGGAGCTGTTTTTT.

This clone appeared once. The V call is TRBV24-1, the J call TRBJ2-3, with 8 nucleotides matching TRBD2. V gave up 0 bases and J gave up 6 bases; unmatched junction bases: 4. The CDR3 covers 15 residues. Per the germline V gene, CDR1 is KGHDR and CDR2 is SFDVKD. The CDR3 region has the DNA TGTGCCACCAGTGATTTGCCGGGAGGGCTTGATACGCAGTATTTT. This sequence encodes CATSDLPGGLDTQYF.

The V gene is TRBV19, the J gene TRBJ1-4, with 7 bases lining up with TRBD1. The germline gives CDR1 LNHDA, CDR2 SQIVND (reference sequence). The ends lost 8 bases at V and 3 bases at J; junction bases unmatched: 12. The CDR3 has 16 residues. The CDR3 is CASRPTPQGSNEKLFF. CDR3 nucleotide sequence: TGTGCCAGTCGCCCAACCCCACAGGGGTCTAATGAAAAACTGTTTTTT.

The chain joins TRBV27 to TRBJ2-2; TRBD1 agrees at 10 bases. Germline assignment: CDR1 MNHEY and CDR2 SMNVEV (reference sequence). The V segment lost 3 bases and the J segment 2 bases; nucleotides outside the gene matches: 15. CDR3 length equals 20 residues. CDR3 protein: CASSFRIGTGAQLNTGELFF. CDR3 bases: TGTGCCAGCAGTTTTAGAATCGGGACAGGGGCCCAACTTAACACCGGGGAGCTGTTTTTT.

This sequence joins TRBV28 and TRBJ2-1, with TRBD2 matching over 9 bases. The CDR3 is 15 amino acids. Germline V gene lookup returns CDR1 MDHEN and CDR2 SYDVKM. The V gene end was trimmed by 3 bases and the J gene end by 9 bases; junction bases not matched to a gene: 9. CDR3 in amino acids: CASSFRISGRGEQFF. In nucleotides, the CDR3 is TGTGCCAGCAGTTTTCGGATTAGCGGGAGAGGTGAGCAGTTCTTC.

The chain is built from TRBV7-3 and TRBJ1-5; perhaps TRBD1 as D (6 bases). Germline V gene sequence: CDR1 SGHTA, CDR2 FQGTGA. Deletions cut 3 bases from V and 9 bases from J, with 15 bases between. This CDR3 comprises 14 residues. The CDR3 bases are TGTGCCAGCAGCTTTTACAGGGATTTTAGGCCCCAGCATTTT. Its protein product is CASSFYRDFRPQHF.

V is TRBV27 and J is TRBJ1-5; D unclear. The germline V gene has CDR1 MNHEY and CDR2 SMNVEV (reference sequence). This CDR3 is built from 14 residues. V lost 3 bases, J lost 6 bases, and 12 bases lay in between. CDR3 in amino acids: CASSLNPEGQPQHF. The CDR3 DNA reads TGTGCCAGCAGTTTGAATCCCGAGGGTCAGCCCCAGCATTTT.

This chain links TRBV11-3 with TRBJ2-2; 11 nucleotides align to TRBD1. After removal of 0 bases from V and 6 bases from J, the junction contained 9 bases not matched to a gene. The CDR3 spans 18 residues. CDR1 is SGHNT, CDR2 YENEEA, per germline. The CDR3 region has the DNA TGTGCCAGCAGCTTAGATGGGACCGGGACAGGGGGATCCGGGGAGCTGTTTTTT. Protein: CASSLDGTGTGGSGELFF.

J is TRBJ2-1 and V is TRBV6-6, with 11 bases lining up with TRBD2. Per the germline V gene, CDR1 is MNHNY and CDR2 is SVGAGI (reference sequence). CDR3 length: 15 residues. Trimming removed 6 bases from V and 7 bases from J; junction bases left unmatched: 8. CDR3 in DNA: TGTGCCAGCAGCAGCGGACTAGCGGGTGGGAATGAGCAGTTCTTC. Its protein is CASSSGLAGGNEQFF.

The J gene is TRBJ2-7, the V gene TRBV12-5; 11 bases agree with TRBD2. Trimming removed 1 base from V and 3 bases from J; junction bases left unmatched: 5. This CDR3 contains 16 residues. The germline V gene has CDR1 LGHNT and CDR2 FRNRAP. The CDR3 DNA reads TGTGCTAGTGGTTTGGGAGGGACTAGCGGACTCTACGAGCAGTACTTC. This sequence encodes CASGLGGTSGLYEQYF.

V gene TRBV5-4 combines with J gene TRBJ2-3; D possibly corresponds to TRBD2 (6 bases). V shed 4 bases and J shed 6 bases, with 21 bases lying between them. Per the germline V gene, CDR1 is SGHNT and CDR2 is YYREEE (reference sequence). CDR3 size: 16 residues. The CDR3 spells CASSQNLGGIRDTQYF. In DNA form, the CDR3 reads TGTGCCAGCAGCCAAAACCTGGGGGGTATACGGGATACGCAGTATTTT.

The chain uses TRBV15 and TRBJ1-5; D unresolved. Trimming removed 3 bases at V and 0 bases at J, with 9 bases between. The germline CDR1 and CDR2 sequences are LNHNV and YYDKDF (reference sequence). The CDR3 has 15 amino acids. CDR3 in amino acids: CATSREGSSNQPQHF. In DNA, the CDR3 is TGTGCCACCAGCAGGGAAGGGAGTAGCAATCAGCCCCAGCATTTT.

This chain connects TRBV11-3 to TRBJ1-4; 7 nucleotides line up with TRBD1. The CDR3 loop spans 15 amino acids. The trim removed 1 base at V and 6 bases at J, leaving 5 bases unmatched. Germline V gives CDR1 SGHNT, CDR2 YENEEA. CDR3 in DNA: TGTGCCAGCAGCTTAGGAGGGGGCGCGGATGAAAAACTGTTTTTT. Its translation: CASSLGGGADEKLFF.

This sequence joins TRBV5-1 and TRBJ1-3; maybe TRBD1 (5 bases). Germline V gene sequence: CDR1 SGHRS, CDR2 YFSETQ. This CDR3 has 14 amino acids. Trimming stripped 4 bases from V and 7 bases from J, with 15 bases between. The CDR3 region has the DNA TGCGCCAGCAGCCCCCGGACGGAGGGGAACACCATATATTTT. It codes for CASSPRTEGNTIYF.

The V gene is TRBV7-9, the J gene TRBJ2-1, with 14 bases identical to TRBD2. Germline V gene sequence: CDR1 SEHNR, CDR2 FQNEAQ (reference sequence). With 3 bases clipped from V and 7 bases from J, the junction kept 5 bases outside the gene matches. The CDR3 is 16 amino acids. CDR3 amino acids: CASSLGGLAGGNEQFF. DNA for the CDR3: TGTGCCAGCAGCTTGGGTGGACTAGCGGGAGGAAATGAGCAGTTCTTC.

The chain has TRBV5-1 and TRBJ2-2; D unclear. The CDR3 length is 15 residues. The germline gives CDR1 SGHRS, CDR2 YFSETQ. Trimming left V 0 bases short and J 4 bases short, with 10 bases between. The CDR3 region has the DNA TGCGCCAGCAGCTTGGCCCTATCTATCACCGGGGAGCTGTTTTTT. Residues: CASSLALSITGELFF.

This clone was seen a few times. The V and J genes are TRBV5-4 and TRBJ1-6, with D perhaps matching TRBD1 (6 bases). CDR1 is SGHNT and CDR2 is YYREEE in the germline V gene (reference sequence). V was clipped by 0 bases and J by 7 bases, with 17 bases between them. The CDR3 spans 17 residues. The CDR3 spells CASSLGRTDSLNSPLHF. DNA of the CDR3: TGTGCCAGCAGCTTGGGAAGGACAGACTCCTTGAATTCACCCCTCCACTTT. Full variable domain (rest looked up from reference TRBV5-4 and TRBJ1-6): ETGVTQSPTHLIKTRGQQVTLRCSSQSGHNTVSWYQQALGQGPQFIFQYYREEENGRGNFPPRFSGLQFPNYSSELNVNALELDDSALYLCASSLGRTDSLNSPLHFGNGTRLTVT.

V gene TRBV7-2 combines with J gene TRBJ1-5; TRBD1 is a possible D gene (5 bases). The CDR3 extends over 13 amino acids. Per the germline V gene, CDR1 is SGHTA and CDR2 is FQGNSA. The V gene lost 5 bases and the J gene lost 4 bases, with 9 bases spanning the gap. The CDR3 is CASSKDSNQPQHF. The CDR3 DNA reads TGTGCCAGCAGCAAAGACAGTAATCAGCCCCAGCATTTT.

The chain couples TRBV29-1 to TRBJ2-7; no clear D. The V end lost 3 bases, the J end lost 6 bases, and 18 bases lay between the germline ends. Germline-derived CDR1 and CDR2 are SQVTM and ANQGSEA. The CDR3 totals 14 residues. CDR3 DNA: TGCAGCGTTGAGGAGTATAACGTATTTGGCGAGCAGTACTTC. This translates into CSVEEYNVFGEQYF.

This clone was observed once. The chain uses TRBV10-3 and TRBJ2-5; 11 positions match TRBD2. Trimming at V came to 8 bases and at J to 3 bases, leaving 14 bases not matched to a gene. This CDR3 has 17 amino acids. Germline V gives CDR1 ENHRY, CDR2 SYGVKD. Written as DNA, the CDR3 is TGTGCCATCGCTCCCCAACCGGGACTAGCGGAAAAAGAGACCCAGTACTTC. It is translated as CAIAPQPGLAEKETQYF.